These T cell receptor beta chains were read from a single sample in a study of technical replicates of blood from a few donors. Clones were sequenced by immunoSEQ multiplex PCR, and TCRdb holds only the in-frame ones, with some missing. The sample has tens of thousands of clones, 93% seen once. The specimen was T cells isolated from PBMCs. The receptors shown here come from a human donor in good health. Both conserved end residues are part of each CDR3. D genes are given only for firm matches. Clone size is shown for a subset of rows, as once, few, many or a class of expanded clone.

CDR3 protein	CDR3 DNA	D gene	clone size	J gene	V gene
CASSIGLADALSSYNEQFF	TGTGCCAGTAGTATCGGTCTAGCGGACGCTCTTAGCTCCTACAATGAGCAGTTCTTC	TRBD2	.	TRBJ2-1	TRBV19
CASSRQTGGLEAFF	TGCGCCAGCAGCCGACAAACAGGGGGCTTAGAAGCTTTCTTT	TRBD1	.	TRBJ1-1	TRBV4-1
CASSLTGTLYNEQFF	TGCGCCAGCAGCTTAACCGGGACTCTGTACAATGAGCAGTTCTTC	.	.	TRBJ2-1	TRBV5-1
CASGFGDSEYGYTF	TGTGCCAGCGGCTTCGGGGACAGCGAATATGGCTACACCTTC	TRBD1	.	TRBJ1-2	TRBV9
CASSFQTSGRAVTYEQYF	TGTGCCAGCAGCTTCCAGACTAGCGGGAGGGCCGTTACTTACGAGCAGTACTTC	TRBD2	once	TRBJ2-7	TRBV7-9
CASSSLYEQYF	TGTGCCAGCAGTTCCCTCTACGAGCAGTACTTC	.	once	TRBJ2-7	TRBV27
CASSIQGAATEAFF	TGCGCCAGCAGCATACAGGGGGCGGCCACTGAAGCTTTCTTT	TRBD1	.	TRBJ1-1	TRBV10-1
CASSIPVSPIYGYTF	TGTGCCAGTAGTATCCCGGTCTCACCTATCTATGGCTACACCTTC	.	.	TRBJ1-2	TRBV19
CASRIGGTTNTGELFF	TGTGCCAGCAGGATTGGCGGCACGACGAACACCGGGGAGCTGTTTTTT	.	.	TRBJ2-2	TRBV5-4
CASSTERNYGYTF	TGTGCCAGCTCTACAGAAAGAAACTATGGCTACACCTTC	.	.	TRBJ1-2	TRBV2
CSVESRLNTEAFF	TGCAGCGTTGAGTCGAGGCTGAACACTGAAGCTTTCTTT	.	.	TRBJ1-1	TRBV29-1